The 21 T cell receptor beta chains below come from one sample, sequenced in a study of OX40 agonist ivuxolimab in advanced cancers. Here immunoSEQ multiplex PCR was the method, and the copy in TCRdb shows in-frame clones only, minus some. The table shows 42,000 or so clones, with approximately 83% occurring only once. The input for sequencing was CD4+ or CD8+ T cells sorted from blood, taken in a trial of the OX40 agonist ivuxolimab. The receptors were gathered from an adult with an advanced solid tumor such as melanoma, head and neck, liver or kidney cancer.

This rearrangement joins TRBV10-3 to TRBJ2-7, with TRBD2 as a possible D gene (5 bases). Germline CDR1 is ENHRY and CDR2 is SYGVKD. The CDR3 contains 16 residues. Trimming took off 2 bases at V and 2 bases at J, with 16 bases between the two ends. The CDR3 sequence is CAISEAETGFTYEQYF. The CDR3 DNA reads as TGTGCCATCAGTGAGGCCGAGACGGGGTTCACCTACGAGCAGTACTTC.

The gene calls are TRBV4-3 and TRBJ1-4; 7 nucleotides line up with TRBD1. Germline values: CDR1 LGHNA, CDR2 YSLEER. V lost 3 bases, J lost 7 bases, and 8 bases stayed unmatched. The CDR3 contains 15 residues. The CDR3 here is CASSQDQGVSEKLFF. DNA of the CDR3: TGCGCCAGCAGCCAGGATCAGGGGGTTTCTGAAAAACTGTTTTTT.

This clone was counted between two and nine times. The V call is TRBV28, the J call TRBJ2-7; D is undetermined. Germline V lookup: CDR1 MDHEN, CDR2 SYDVKM. Trimming cost V 6 bases and J 1 base, with 4 bases left between them. The CDR3 sequence is 11 residues long. The CDR3 is CASRESYEQYF. The CDR3 DNA reads as TGTGCCAGCAGGGAATCCTACGAGCAGTACTTC.

The chain joins TRBV27 to TRBJ1-2; the D gene is possibly TRBD1 (5 bases). The germline V and J ends were trimmed by 2 bases and 2 bases, with 9 bases remaining between them. The CDR3 runs to 14 residues. Germline lookup yields CDR1 MNHEY and CDR2 SMNVEV (reference sequence). The CDR3: CASSLGGANYGYTF. CDR3 DNA sequence: TGTGCCAGCAGTTTAGGGGGTGCGAACTATGGCTACACCTTC.

The V and J genes are TRBV7-2 and TRBJ2-7; 16 nucleotides agree with TRBD2. CDR3 length: 16 amino acids. Germline CDR1 reads SGHTA; CDR2 reads FQGNSA. J was trimmed by 4 bases and V by 5 bases; bases with no gene match: 5. CDR3 loop: CASSKGLAGGTYEQYF. The CDR3 region has the DNA TGTGCCAGCAGCAAGGGACTAGCGGGAGGGACTTACGAGCAGTACTTC.

The chain recombines TRBV7-3 with TRBJ2-5; 9 bases are shared with TRBD1. Germline V gene lookup returns CDR1 SGHTA and CDR2 FQGTGA. CDR3 size: 15 residues. V gave up 5 bases and J gave up 5 bases; unmatched junction bases: 9. The CDR3 reads CASSPWTGVGETQYF. The DNA of the CDR3 is TGTGCCAGCAGCCCATGGACAGGGGTGGGGGAGACCCAGTACTTC. Variable domain in full (rest from reference TRBV7-3 and TRBJ2-5): GAGVSQTPSNKVTEKGKYVELRCDPISGHTALYWYRQSLGQGPEFLIYFQGTGAADDSGLPNDRFFAVRPEGSVSTLKIQRTERGDSAVYLCASSPWTGVGETQYFGPGTRLLVL.

This chain uses TRBV29-1 with TRBJ2-7, with unresolved D. CDR1 and CDR2 from the germline V gene are SQVTM and ANQGSEA. With 4 bases removed from V and 2 bases from J, the gap between germline ends came to 6 bases. The CDR3 loop spans 11 amino acids. The CDR3 DNA sequence: TGCAGCGTTGGTAAGCCCTACGAGCAGTACTTC. This codes for CSVGKPYEQYF.

This clone was seen a single time. The V call is TRBV7-3, the J call TRBJ2-3, with D tentatively TRBD2 (6 bases). This CDR3 is built from 14 residues. The germline gives CDR1 SGHTA, CDR2 FQGTGA. V was pared by 5 bases and J by 0 bases, with 9 bases between. The CDR3 loop is CASSRGSSTDTQYF. DNA of the CDR3: TGTGCCAGCAGCCGGGGGAGTAGCACAGATACGCAGTATTTT.

The chain employs TRBV11-1 and TRBJ2-7; D may match TRBD1 or TRBD2 (5 bases each). Germline V gene data show CDR1 as SGHAT and CDR2 as FQDESV (reference sequence). CDR3 length: 13 amino acids. Trimming pared 5 bases from V and 3 bases from J, leaving 11 bases between. The CDR3 bases are TGTGCCAGCAGCCCACGGGACCTCTACGAGCAGTACTTC. Translation gives CASSPRDLYEQYF.

V usage is TRBV19 and J usage is TRBJ2-5; TRBD2 might be the D (6 bases). Trimming shortened V by 1 base and J by 5 bases, and 14 bases separated the two germline ends. The germline V gene encodes CDR1 LNHDA and CDR2 SQIVND (reference sequence). The CDR3 loop spans 15 amino acids. The CDR3 bases are TGTGCCAGTAGTATAGGTACTAGCTGGCAGGAGACCCAGTACTTC. This sequence encodes CASSIGTSWQETQYF.

This clone has just one count. The chain uses TRBV4-3 and TRBJ1-1, with unresolved D. The V end was cut by 0 bases, the J end by 4 bases, with 12 bases between. The CDR3 extends over 15 amino acids. Germline assignment: CDR1 LGHNA and CDR2 YSLEER. The CDR3 DNA sequence: TGCGCCAGCAGCCAAGATATGGTCGGGTTCACTGAAGCTTTCTTT. This codes for CASSQDMVGFTEAFF.

The J gene is TRBJ1-2, the V gene TRBV5-4; tentatively, D is TRBD1 (5 bases). The CDR3 contains 15 residues. Germline loops: CDR1 SGHNT, CDR2 YYREEE (reference sequence). V was shortened by 0 bases and J by 4 bases, with 13 bases between the two germline ends. DNA of the CDR3: TGTGCCAGCAGCTTGGGTTATGGGGGAATCTATGGCTACACCTTC. Its translation: CASSLGYGGIYGYTF.

The rearrangement links TRBV6-1 to TRBJ2-2, with a possible D match to TRBD2 (5 bases). The V end was cut by 4 bases, the J end by 7 bases, with 19 bases between. Germline-derived CDR1 and CDR2 are MNHNS and SASEGT. This CDR3 is 16 amino acids long. The DNA of the CDR3 is TGTGCCAGCAGTGCCCTTGTCGGGGATATAGTCGGGGAGCTGTTTTTT. This encodes CASSALVGDIVGELFF.

The CDR3 sequence is CASSLGGATGELFF. As DNA, the CDR3 is TGTGCCAGCAGCTTAGGGGGGGCTACCGGGGAGCTGTTTTTT. The rearrangement links TRBV11-2 to TRBJ2-2; D is possibly TRBD1 or TRBD2 (6 bases each). The V end lost 1 base, the J end lost 5 bases, and 8 bases lay between the germline ends. The CDR3 has 14 amino acids. Germline CDR1 reads SGHAT; CDR2 reads FQNNGV.

Concerning this clone itself: A much larger clone lies one base from this, so it may be a read error. The rearrangement joins TRBV6-5 to TRBJ2-2; D is ambiguous. From germline, CDR1 is MNHEY and CDR2 SVGAGI. This CDR3 is 12 amino acids long. CDR3: CTSSYVGGELFF. The CDR3 nucleotides are TGTACCAGCAGTTACGTGGGGGGGGAGCTGTTTTTT.

V gene TRBV19 combines with J gene TRBJ2-3, with 12 bases that match TRBD2. From germline, CDR1 is LNHDA and CDR2 SQIVND (reference sequence). V lost 3 bases and J lost 0; bases outside the gene matches: 7. The CDR3 loop spans 18 amino acids. The CDR3 DNA is TGTGCCAGTAGTATCAGGCTAGCGGGGGGGACTAGCACAGATACGCAGTATTTT. This encodes CASSIRLAGGTSTDTQYF.

This rearrangement joins TRBV6-6 to TRBJ2-3, with D hard to call. This CDR3 comprises 13 residues. Trimming shortened V by 4 bases and J by 6 bases, and 11 bases separated the two germline ends. In germline, CDR1 is MNHNY, CDR2 SVGAGI (reference sequence). The CDR3 nucleotides read TGTGCCAGCAGTTGGATAATTCACGATACGCAGTATTTT. Translation: CASSWIIHDTQYF.

This CDR3 is CASSQDLQKYGYTF. Here the CDR3 DNA reads TGCGCCAGCAGCCAAGATCTACAAAAGTATGGCTACACCTTC. V and J are TRBV4-3 and TRBJ1-2; D remains ambiguous. The CDR3 length is 14 residues. Trimming removed 0 bases from V and 5 bases from J, with 10 bases in between. Germline V gives CDR1 LGHNA, CDR2 YSLEER.

This clone has a handful of counts. The V gene is TRBV14, the J gene TRBJ1-6, with D unresolved. V dropped 2 bases and J dropped 9 bases, with 11 bases sitting between them. This CDR3 is built from 14 residues. Per germline, CDR1 SGHDN and CDR2 FVKESK. CDR3 protein: CASSQLTAGSPLHF. The CDR3 DNA sequence: TGTGCCAGCAGCCAACTTACAGCAGGTTCACCCCTCCACTTT. The complete variable domain, with remaining parts taken from reference TRBV14 and TRBJ1-6, reads EAGVTQFPSHSVIEKGQTVTLRCDPISGHDNLYWYRRVMGKEIKFLLHFVKESKQDESGMPNNRFLAERTGGTYSTLKVQPAELEDSGVYFCASSQLTAGSPLHFGNGTRLTVT.

This chain connects TRBV10-2 to TRBJ2-5; the D is unclear. The V gene lost 1 base and the J gene lost 1 base, with 10 bases spanning the gap. The CDR3 consists of 15 residues. CDR1 WSHSY and CDR2 SAAADI come from the germline V gene. The CDR3 is CASSELALSQETQYF. Here the CDR3 DNA reads TGCGCCAGCAGTGAGTTGGCTCTCAGCCAAGAGACCCAGTACTTC.

The chain joins TRBV7-9 to TRBJ2-2; 12 bases fit TRBD1. From germline, CDR1 is SEHNR and CDR2 FQNEAQ (reference sequence). The CDR3 loop spans 18 amino acids. The ends lost 0 bases at V and 3 bases at J; junction bases unmatched: 5. The CDR3: CASSLAAGQGAYTGELFF. CDR3 bases: TGTGCCAGCAGCTTAGCTGCGGGACAGGGGGCGTACACCGGGGAGCTGTTTTTT.